Shown below are 32 T cell receptor beta chains from a single sample sequenced in a study of blood T cell repertoires in COVID-19. The method was immunoSEQ multiplex PCR; TCRdb's version includes in-frame clones alone and lacks a portion of them. The sample contains about 180,000 clones, 75% to 90% of which appear only once. Source material: PBMCs or T cells enriched from blood (not recorded which). Receptor source: a man aged 40-49 years who had recovered from COVID-19.

The gene calls are TRBV3-1 (or the pseudogene TRBV3-2) and TRBJ1-2; the D is unclear. The CDR3 runs 15 residues. V lost 0 bases to trimming and J lost 8 bases, with 16 bases between them. Germline V gene data show CDR1 as LGHDT and CDR2 as YNNKEL (reference sequence). The CDR3 coding sequence is TGTGCCAGCAGCCAAGAAGGGAGGGTAGCTAGAGGCTACACCTTC. This codes for CASSQEGRVARGYTF.

This clone was seen a handful of times. J is TRBJ2-7 and V is TRBV29-1; 8 nucleotides agree with TRBD1. J lost 7 bases, V lost 4 bases, and 12 bases had no gene match. Germline V lookup: CDR1 SQVTM, CDR2 ANQGSEA. This CDR3 region has 14 residues. The CDR3 DNA is TGCAGCGTTGCGGGCGGACAGGGAGTGTGGGAGCAGTACTTC. Protein product: CSVAGGQGVWEQYF.

The gene calls are TRBV7-8 and TRBJ1-1, with D possibly TRBD1 on 6 matching bases. V lost 1 base, J lost 0 bases, and 12 bases lay in between. The germline CDR1 and CDR2 sequences are SGHVS and FQNEAQ. This CDR3 comprises 16 residues. CDR3 bases: TGTGCCAGCAGCTTAGGCAACCACAGGGTGAACACTGAAGCTTTCTTT. Protein product: CASSLGNHRVNTEAFF.

The rearrangement uses TRBV2 and TRBJ1-1, with TRBD1 matching 7 bases. The junction had 7 bases not matched to a gene; V was cut back by 5 bases and J by 4 bases. Looked up from germline, CDR1 is SNHLY and CDR2 is FYNNEI. The CDR3 extends over 14 amino acids. The CDR3 DNA reads TGTGCCAGCAGTTTGGGACAGTATCCCACTGAAGCTTTCTTT. Its translation: CASSLGQYPTEAFF.

The chain is built from TRBV18 and TRBJ1-1; perhaps TRBD1 as D (6 bases). Trimming took 3 bases from V and 1 from J, leaving 15 bases between them. Germline loops: CDR1 KGHSH, CDR2 LQKENI. This CDR3 region has 16 residues. The chain's CDR3 is CASSPQGRPANTEAFF. DNA of the CDR3: TGTGCCAGCTCACCCCAGGGGCGGCCGGCGAACACTGAAGCTTTCTTT.

V is TRBV5-4 and J is TRBJ1-3; D remains ambiguous. The germline CDR1 and CDR2 sequences are SGHNT and YYREEE (reference sequence). Trimming pared 4 bases from V and 0 bases from J, leaving 8 bases between. CDR3 length: 14 residues. The CDR3 DNA is TGTGCCAGCAGCCAGCAGGACTCTGGAAACACCATATATTTT. Translated, it gives CASSQQDSGNTIYF.

V and J are TRBV11-2 and TRBJ2-2; D uncertain. V dropped 4 bases and J dropped 9 bases, with 9 bases sitting between them. Germline V gene sequence: CDR1 SGHAT, CDR2 FQNNGV. The CDR3 extends over 12 amino acids. CDR3 protein: CASSSGFRELFF. In DNA, the CDR3 is TGTGCCAGCAGCTCCGGGTTCCGGGAGCTGTTTTTT.

This chain uses TRBV4-1 with TRBJ1-1; a possible D gene is TRBD1 (5 bases). V lost 2 bases, J lost 5 bases, and 12 bases lay in between. CDR1 and CDR2 from the germline V gene are MGHRA and YSYEKL. The CDR3 sequence is 14 residues long. The CDR3 DNA reads as TGCGCCAGCAGCCAAATTGGGGCGGTAACTGAAGCTTTCTTT. Its translation: CASSQIGAVTEAFF.

The chain carries TRBV6-5 and TRBJ1-5; 7 nucleotides match TRBD1. Germline loops: CDR1 MNHEY, CDR2 SVGAGI. The CDR3 has 13 residues. Germline trimming cut 7 bases from V and 2 bases from J; bases unmatched to any gene: 2. The CDR3 reads CASMQGGNQPQHF. The CDR3 nucleotides read TGTGCCAGCATGCAGGGGGGCAATCAGCCCCAGCATTTT.

V gene TRBV5-1 combines with J gene TRBJ2-1, with D perhaps matching TRBD2 (6 bases). The CDR3 spans 14 residues. Trimming took 4 bases from V and 4 from J, leaving 12 bases between them. Per germline, CDR1 SGHRS and CDR2 YFSETQ. The CDR3 DNA is TGCGCCAGCAGCCCCGGGACTGATTACAATGAGCAGTTCTTC. This sequence encodes CASSPGTDYNEQFF.

This chain uses TRBV25-1 with TRBJ2-7; 7 nucleotides align to TRBD2. Trimming removed 3 bases from V and 6 bases from J; junction bases left unmatched: 8. CDR3 length equals 14 residues. Looked up from germline, CDR1 is MGHDK and CDR2 is SYGVNS. CDR3 sequence reads: CASSDPSGPSEQYF. DNA of the CDR3: TGTGCCAGCAGTGATCCTAGCGGTCCATCCGAGCAGTACTTC.

V is TRBV7-5 and J is TRBJ2-7; TRBD2 is taken as the D call from the table, unchecked against the DNA. TRBV7-5 is noted as a pseudogene. This CDR3 spans 15 amino acids. In nucleotides, the CDR3 is TGTGCCAGAAGCAGACTAGCGGGAGAAACCTACGAGCAGTACTTC. As protein: CARSRLAGETYEQYF.

The chain carries TRBV11-1 and TRBJ2-2, with 9 bases fitting TRBD1. V shed 5 bases and J 1 base; nucleotides not matched to a gene: 5. The CDR3 totals 16 residues. In germline, CDR1 is SGHAT, CDR2 FQDESV (reference sequence). CDR3 nucleotide sequence: TGTGCCAGCAGCGTGGACAGGGGAAAGAACACCGGGGAGCTGTTTTTT. Protein product: CASSVDRGKNTGELFF.

J is TRBJ2-2 and V is TRBV7-9; D unresolved. The CDR3 sequence is 13 residues long. The germline gives CDR1 SEHNR, CDR2 FQNEAQ (reference sequence). The V end lost 2 bases, the J end lost 3 bases, and 4 bases lay between the germline ends. The CDR3 loop reads CASSLRDTGELFF. In nucleotides, the CDR3 is TGTGCCAGCAGCTTAAGAGACACCGGGGAGCTGTTTTTT.

The chain uses TRBV9 and TRBJ2-5; TRBD2 agrees at 10 bases. CDR3 length: 16 residues. Germline V gene lookup returns CDR1 SGDLS and CDR2 YYNGEE. V gave up 4 bases and J gave up 5 bases; unmatched junction bases: 11. This chain's CDR3 is CASSISSGGAGETQYF. The CDR3 DNA reads TGTGCCAGCAGCATATCTAGCGGGGGAGCGGGGGAGACCCAGTACTTC.

The chain uses TRBV7-8 and TRBJ2-7; D is possibly TRBD1 (5 bases). The CDR3 consists of 15 residues. V gave up 8 bases and J gave up 0 bases, with 17 bases separating them. Germline V gene sequence: CDR1 SGHVS, CDR2 FQNEAQ. The CDR3 protein is CASGSPQGSSYEQYF. The CDR3 nucleotides read TGTGCCAGCGGATCACCTCAGGGTAGCTCCTACGAGCAGTACTTC.

V is TRBV5-6 and J is TRBJ2-1, with TRBD2 identical over 10 bases. The CDR3 length is 17 residues. With V trimmed by 0 bases and J by 4 bases, 7 bases remained unmatched. Germline V gene sequence: CDR1 SGHDT, CDR2 YYEEEE. The CDR3 reads CASSLGGSGRLYNEQFF. As DNA, the CDR3 is TGTGCCAGCAGCTTGGGGGGTAGCGGGAGGCTGTACAATGAGCAGTTCTTC.

V and J are TRBV30 and TRBJ2-2; D is uncertain. Germline loops: CDR1 GTSNPN, CDR2 SVGIG (reference sequence). The CDR3 totals 14 residues. Trimming left V 2 bases short and J 1 base short, with 8 bases between. DNA of the CDR3: TGTGCCTGGAGTCTAGGCGTGAACACCGGGGAGCTGTTTTTT. Its protein product is CAWSLGVNTGELFF.

This chain connects TRBV2 to TRBJ2-5; 7 bases align to TRBD1. This CDR3 is built from 13 residues. V lost 6 bases to trimming and J lost 2 bases; unmatched junction nucleotides: 3. The germline V gene has CDR1 SNHLY and CDR2 FYNNEI. In nucleotides, the CDR3 is TGTGCCAGCAGGTGGACAGGACAAGAGACCCAGTACTTC. Translated: CASRWTGQETQYF.

The rearrangement uses TRBV5-6 and TRBJ1-1; TRBD1 agrees at 8 bases. Germline assignment: CDR1 SGHDT and CDR2 YYEEEE. This CDR3 is built from 15 residues. The V gene end was trimmed by 4 bases and the J gene end by 5 bases; junction bases not matched to a gene: 10. The CDR3 is CASSPRTGNGTEAFF. DNA for the CDR3: TGTGCCAGCAGCCCGAGGACAGGGAATGGTACTGAAGCTTTCTTT.

Ten or more counts support this clone. The chain couples TRBV4-1 to TRBJ2-2; 8 nucleotides agree with TRBD1. V was clipped by 10 bases and J by 6 bases; unmatched bases: 16. The CDR3 is 16 residues long. Germline V gene sequence: CDR1 MGHRA, CDR2 YSYEKL. The DNA for the CDR3 is TGCGCCACAGCCAGCACCGACAGGGGAGGTGCCGGGGAGCTGTTTTTT. This encodes CATASTDRGGAGELFF.

This chain links TRBV11-2 with TRBJ2-5; perhaps TRBD2 as D (7 bases). V was trimmed by 1 base and J by 7 bases, leaving 16 bases between them. The CDR3 runs 15 residues. Germline V gene sequence: CDR1 SGHAT, CDR2 FQNNGV. The CDR3 region has the DNA TGTGCCAGCAGCTTAGCGGGGGGCCCGGGAGGGACCCAGTACTTC. It codes for CASSLAGGPGGTQYF.

The gene calls are TRBV5-8 and TRBJ2-5; 10 nucleotides align to TRBD1. The CDR3 runs 15 residues. V shed 0 bases, J shed 4 bases, and the junction held 3 bases outside the gene matches. Germline CDR1 SGHTS, CDR2 YDEGEE. This CDR3 reads CASSLAGQGTETQYF. DNA for the CDR3: TGTGCCAGCAGCTTGGCGGGACAGGGGACAGAGACCCAGTACTTC.

V gene TRBV5-1 combines with J gene TRBJ1-5, with no clear D. This CDR3 is 15 amino acids long. Trimming took 0 bases from V and 0 from J, leaving 7 bases between them. CDR1 is SGHRS, CDR2 YFSETQ, per germline. The CDR3 DNA follows: TGCGCCAGCAGCTTGGCCGGGTATAGCAATCAGCCCCAGCATTTT. It encodes CASSLAGYSNQPQHF.

This clone showed up just once. The rearrangement links TRBV24-1 to TRBJ2-3, with 13 bases that match TRBD2. The CDR3 is 20 amino acids. Per germline, CDR1 KGHDR and CDR2 SFDVKD. V was clipped by 4 bases and J by 3 bases; unmatched bases: 15. Here the CDR3 DNA reads TGTGCCACCAGTGACTCAGTACCCACCGGGACTAGCGGGGCAACAGATACGCAGTATTTT. It yields the protein CATSDSVPTGTSGATDTQYF.

The chain is built from TRBV7-3 and TRBJ2-7; 7 nucleotides align to TRBD1. CDR1 and CDR2 (germline): SGHTA, FQGTGA. This CDR3 has 15 amino acids. With V trimmed by 5 bases and J by 2 bases, 9 bases remained unmatched. CDR3: CASSPGTALAYEQYF. As DNA, the CDR3 is TGTGCCAGCAGCCCGGGGACAGCACTAGCCTACGAGCAGTACTTC.

The chain joins TRBV21-1 to TRBJ2-7; the table's D call, TRBD2, was not checked against the DNA. TRBV21-1 is a pseudogene. The CDR3 is 19 amino acids. Written as DNA, the CDR3 is TGTGCCAGCAGCAAATCCCCCCTTATCTTAAGCGGGATCTCCTACGAGCAGTACTTC. As protein: CASSKSPLILSGISYEQYF.

CDR3 nucleotides: TGTGCCTGGACGTTACAGGGTGTGAGCTACACCTTC. Encoded protein: CAWTLQGVSYTF. The chain employs TRBV30 and TRBJ1-2; D is possibly TRBD1 (6 bases). The CDR3 consists of 12 residues. Germline V gives CDR1 GTSNPN, CDR2 SVGIG (reference sequence). Between the trimmed V and J ends, which lost 4 bases and 9 bases, there was a span of 15 bases. The variable domain in full, with the rest retrieved from reference TRBV30 and TRBJ1-2, is SQTIHQWPATLVQPVGSPLSLECTVEGTSNPNLYWYRQAAGRGLQLLFYSVGIGQISSEVPQNLSASRPQDRQFILSSKKLLLSDSGFYLCAWTLQGVSYTFGSGTRLTVV.

The chain recombines TRBV5-1 with TRBJ1-1, with TRBD1 matching 11 bases. The V and J ends lost 3 bases and 1 base, in that order; junction bases with no gene match: 2. CDR1 is SGHRS, CDR2 YFSETQ, per germline. The CDR3 has 15 amino acids. The CDR3 DNA follows: TGCGCCAGCAGCTGGGACAGGGGGTCGAACACTGAAGCTTTCTTT. It codes for CASSWDRGSNTEAFF.

In DNA form, the CDR3 reads TGTGCCAGCAGCCAAGCGGGAGGCCCCACCGGGGAGCTGTTTTTT. It yields the protein CASSQAGGPTGELFF. The rearrangement uses TRBV7-3 and TRBJ2-2, with TRBD2 matching 9 bases. Germline V gene data show CDR1 as SGHTA and CDR2 as FQGTGA. The CDR3 is 15 residues long. V lost 5 bases and J lost 4; bases outside the gene matches: 5.

This rearrangement joins TRBV25-1 to TRBJ1-1, with 9 bases aligning to TRBD1. CDR3 size: 12 residues. The germline V gene encodes CDR1 MGHDK and CDR2 SYGVNS. The J segment lost 8 bases and the V segment lost 8 bases, leaving 6 bases of the junction unmatched. The CDR3 sequence: CASFGQGSEAFF. In DNA form, the CDR3 reads TGTGCCAGCTTCGGACAGGGGTCGGAAGCTTTCTTT.

This clone was picked up one time. V usage is TRBV28 and J usage is TRBJ2-3; 9 bases align to TRBD1. Trimming at V came to 5 bases and at J to 4 bases, leaving 7 bases not matched to a gene. Germline CDR1 is MDHEN and CDR2 is SYDVKM. This CDR3 has 15 residues. Written as DNA, the CDR3 is TGTGCCAGCAGTCCACCGGGACAGGGTGCAGATACGCAGTATTTT. It specifies CASSPPGQGADTQYF.